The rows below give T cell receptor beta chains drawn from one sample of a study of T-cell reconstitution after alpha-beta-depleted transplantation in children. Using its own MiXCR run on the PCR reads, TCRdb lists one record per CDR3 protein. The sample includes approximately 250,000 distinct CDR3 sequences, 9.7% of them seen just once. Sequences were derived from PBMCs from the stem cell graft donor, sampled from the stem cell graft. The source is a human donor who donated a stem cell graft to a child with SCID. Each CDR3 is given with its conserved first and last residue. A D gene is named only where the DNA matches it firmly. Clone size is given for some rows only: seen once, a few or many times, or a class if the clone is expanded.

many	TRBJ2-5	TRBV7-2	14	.	CASSYRGVEETQYF	TGTGCCAGCAGCTATCGCGGGGTTGAAGAGACCCAGTACTTC
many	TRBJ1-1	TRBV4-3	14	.	CASSQDLGNTEAFF	TGCGCCAGCAGCCAAGATCTGGGGAACACTGAAGCTTTCTTT
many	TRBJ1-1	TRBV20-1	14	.	CSARDYRKNTEAFF	TGCAGTGCTAGAGATTACAGGAAGAACACTGAAGCTTTCTTT
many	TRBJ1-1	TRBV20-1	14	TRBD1	CRAPRGQGHTEAFF	TGCAGAGCTCCCCGCGGACAGGGCCACACTGAAGCTTTCTTT
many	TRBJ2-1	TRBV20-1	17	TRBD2	CSARAASGGPNYNEQFF	TGCAGTGCTAGGGCGGCTAGCGGGGGGCCTAACTACAATGAGCAGTTCTTC
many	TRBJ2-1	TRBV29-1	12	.	CSVGRADNEQFF	TGCAGCGTTGGTCGGGCGGACAATGAGCAGTTCTTC
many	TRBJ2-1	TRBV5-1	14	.	CASSLVPGYNEQFF	TGCGCCAGCAGCTTGGTTCCGGGATACAATGAGCAGTTCTTC
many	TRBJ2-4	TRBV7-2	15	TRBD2	CASSFTSGALDIQYF	TGTGCCAGCAGCTTTACTAGCGGGGCGTTGGACATTCAGTACTTC
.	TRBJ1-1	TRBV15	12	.	CATMEGYTEAFF	TGTGCCACCATGGAGGGTTACACTGAAGCTTTCTTT
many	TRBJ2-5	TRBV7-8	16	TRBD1	CASSLSRQGVGETQYF	TGTGCCAGCAGCTTATCGAGACAGGGGGTAGGGGAGACCCAGTACTTC
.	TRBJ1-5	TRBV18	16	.	CASSAYYRATDQPQHF	TGTGCCAGCTCAGCGTACTACCGGGCCACAGATCAGCCCCAGCATTTT
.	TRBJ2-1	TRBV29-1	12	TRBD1	CSVPQTGNEQFF	TGCAGCGTACCTCAGACAGGGAATGAGCAGTTCTTC
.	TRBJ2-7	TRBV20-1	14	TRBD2	CSATTSGGDYEQYF	TGCAGTGCTACCACTAGCGGGGGGGACTACGAGCAGTACTTC
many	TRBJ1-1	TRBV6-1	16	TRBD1	CASSASTGELNTEAFF	TGTGCCAGCAGTGCCTCTACAGGGGAACTGAACACTGAAGCTTTCTTT
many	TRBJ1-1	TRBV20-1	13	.	CSALGRLNTEAFF	TGCAGTGCTCTTGGACGGTTGAACACTGAAGCTTTCTTT
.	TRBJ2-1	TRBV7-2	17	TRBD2	CASSHSKTSGGNNEQFF	TGTGCCAGCAGCCATTCCAAGACTAGCGGGGGTAACAATGAGCAGTTCTTC
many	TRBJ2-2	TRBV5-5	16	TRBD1	CASSLGRGHGTGELFF	TGTGCCAGCAGCTTGGGCAGGGGGCACGGCACCGGGGAGCTGTTTTTT
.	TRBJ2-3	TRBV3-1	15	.	CASSQGLQSWDTQYF	TGTGCCAGCAGCCAAGGTCTTCAATCCTGGGATACGCAGTATTTT
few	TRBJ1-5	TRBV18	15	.	CASSPGQASSQPQHF	TGTGCCAGCTCACCAGGCCAGGCTTCCAGTCAGCCCCAGCATTTT
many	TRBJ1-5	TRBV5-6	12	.	CASSAEGQPQHF	TGTGCCAGCAGCGCTGAAGGTCAGCCCCAGCATTTT
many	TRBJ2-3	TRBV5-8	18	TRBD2	CASSLALAGVPAVDTQYF	TGTGCCAGCAGCTTAGCACTAGCGGGGGTCCCAGCGGTGGATACGCAGTATTTT
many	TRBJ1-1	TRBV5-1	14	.	CASSLGHGNTEAFF	TGCGCCAGCAGCTTGGGTCACGGGAACACTGAAGCTTTCTTT
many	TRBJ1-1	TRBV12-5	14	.	CASGGPGPNTEAFF	TGTGCTAGTGGGGGTCCGGGACCGAACACTGAAGCTTTCTTT
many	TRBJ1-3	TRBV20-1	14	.	CSAREYRSGNTIYF	TGCAGTGCTAGAGAGTACCGCTCTGGAAACACCATATATTTT
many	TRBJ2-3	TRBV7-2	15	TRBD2	CASSFQGLVPDTQYF	TGTGCCAGCAGCTTCCAAGGACTAGTTCCAGATACGCAGTATTTT
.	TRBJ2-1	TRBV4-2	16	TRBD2	CASSQTGTSGYNEQFF	TGTGCCAGCAGCCAGACCGGGACTAGCGGCTACAATGAGCAGTTCTTC
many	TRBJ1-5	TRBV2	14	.	CASRLGGANQPQHF	TGTGCCAGCAGGCTCGGGGGGGCCAATCAGCCCCAGCATTTT
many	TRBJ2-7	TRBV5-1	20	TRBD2	CASSLFMVAAMTGGSYEQYF	TGCGCCAGCAGCTTGTTTATGGTGGCAGCCATGACGGGGGGTTCCTACGAGCAGTACTTC
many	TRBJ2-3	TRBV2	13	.	CASYAASTDTQYF	TGTGCCAGCTACGCGGCTAGCACAGATACGCAGTATTTT
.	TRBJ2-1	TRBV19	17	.	CASGGSPFRISYNEQFF	TGTGCCAGCGGGGGTTCTCCCTTCCGGATATCTTACAATGAGCAGTTCTTC
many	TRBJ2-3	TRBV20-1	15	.	CSAKGNRASTDTQYF	TGCAGTGCTAAGGGTAACAGGGCCAGCACAGATACGCAGTATTTT
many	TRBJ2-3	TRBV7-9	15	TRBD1	CASSLTGVGTDTQYF	TGTGCCAGCAGCCTCACAGGGGTCGGCACAGATACGCAGTATTTT
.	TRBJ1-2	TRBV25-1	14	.	CASSEASRNYGYTF	TGTGCCAGCAGTGAAGCGAGTAGGAACTATGGCTACACCTTC
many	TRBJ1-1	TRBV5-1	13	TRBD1	CASSPGGGTEAFF	TGTGCCAGCAGCCCAGGGGGTGGCACTGAAGCTTTCTTT
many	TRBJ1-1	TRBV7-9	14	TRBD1	CASSLGQGSTEAFF	TGTGCCAGCAGCTTGGGACAGGGCTCCACTGAAGCTTTCTTT
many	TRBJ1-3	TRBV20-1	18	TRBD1	CSARDARRGRGLGNTIYF	TGCAGTGCTAGAGATGCTCGGAGGGGCAGGGGGCTTGGAAACACCATATATTTT
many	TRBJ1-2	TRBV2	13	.	CASSEWQGTGYTF	TGTGCCAGCAGTGAATGGCAGGGGACTGGCTACACCTTC
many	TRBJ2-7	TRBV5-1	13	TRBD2	CASGGTSVGEQYF	TGCGCCAGCGGCGGGACTAGCGTCGGCGAGCAGTACTTC
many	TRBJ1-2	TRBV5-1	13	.	CASSLGPNYGYTF	TGTGCCAGCAGCTTGGGTCCCAACTATGGCTACACCTTC
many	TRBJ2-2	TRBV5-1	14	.	CASSLVANTGELFF	TGCGCCAGCAGCTTGGTTGCGAACACCGGGGAGCTGTTTTTT
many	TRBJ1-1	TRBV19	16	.	CASSTNQGFSSTEAFF	TGTGCCAGTAGTACCAATCAGGGGTTCTCGTCCACTGAAGCTTTCTTT
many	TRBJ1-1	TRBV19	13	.	CASTYSGNTEAFF	TGTGCCAGTACCTATTCAGGGAACACTGAAGCTTTCTTT
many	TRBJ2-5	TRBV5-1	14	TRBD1	CASSLGTGGETQYF	TGTGCCAGCAGTCTAGGGACAGGTGGGGAGACCCAGTACTTC
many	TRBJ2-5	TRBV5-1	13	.	CASSLGSLETQYF	TGCGCCAGCAGCTTAGGGAGCTTAGAGACCCAGTACTTC
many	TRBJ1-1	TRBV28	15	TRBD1	CASSSSGTGFTEAFF	TGTGCCAGCAGTAGTTCCGGGACAGGGTTCACTGAAGCTTTCTTT
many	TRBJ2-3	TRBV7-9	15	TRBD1	CASSEDRALFNTQYF	TGTGCCAGCAGCGAGGACAGGGCCCTTTTCAATACGCAGTATTTT
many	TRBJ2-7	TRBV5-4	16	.	CASSSGRVRATYEQYF	TGTGCCAGCAGCTCCGGCCGGGTAAGAGCTACCTACGAGCAGTACTTC
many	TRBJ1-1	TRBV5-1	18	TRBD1	CASSLVKSVTGGVTEAFF	TGCGCCAGCAGCTTGGTAAAGTCGGTGACAGGGGGCGTAACTGAAGCTTTCTTT
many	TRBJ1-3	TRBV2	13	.	CASSRASGNTIYF	TGTGCCAGCAGCAGGGCCTCTGGAAACACCATATATTTT
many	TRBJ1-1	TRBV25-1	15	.	CASSEFQWSDTEAFF	TGTGCCAGCAGTGAGTTTCAGTGGTCCGACACTGAAGCTTTCTTT